This TCR beta chain came from a study of blood T cells in healthy people across ages. Study results and limitations: In older individuals, TCR beta diversity per million T cells was lower, falling roughly linearly with age. Estimates based on one million T cells were treated as lower bounds. Higher diversity, along with more naive CD4+ cells, distinguished long-lived donors from aged donors.

About this clonotype: The antigen is not known.

Germline values: CDR1 MNHEY, CDR2 SMNVEV (reference sequence). The CDR3 length is 16 residues. The ends were cut back, 4 bases at V and 0 bases at J, with 12 bases in the middle. Donors were healthy Caucasian individuals from Russia aged roughly 6 to 100. A J-beta primer mix and a sample-barcoded 5' primer were used in a second PCR of roughly 6 to 11 cycles. TCRdb redid the calling of the 5' RACE reads with MiXCR, one entry per CDR3 protein. The data show about 1,500,000 distinct CDR3 sequences, 25% to 30% seen once. The sequence was collected from a woman in her thirties in good health. The rearrangement uses TRBV27 and TRBJ1-4; maybe TRBD1 (5 bases). The specimen was blood. The CDR3 region has the DNA TGTGCCAGCAGTTCGGCGGGGCCGCCAACTAATGAAAAACTGTTTTTT. Translated, it gives CASSSAGPPTNEKLFF.